This T cell receptor (beta chain) came from a study of cytomegalovirus exposure and HLA in healthy donors. Trimming removed 4 bases at V and 5 bases at J, with 14 bases between. Germline CDR1 is MNHEY and CDR2 is SVGAGI. This CDR3 comprises 14 residues. Researchers ran the PCR with 60 Vbeta and 13 Jbeta primers. Assay: immunoSEQ multiplex PCR; the TCRdb copy retains only in-frame clones and omits some. The profile covers under 150,000 clones, with around 77% appearing a single time and roughly 0.9% taken by the ten largest. The source is a woman in her fifties or sixties in good health and CMV-seronegative. The source material was PBMCs. The chain uses TRBV6-5 and TRBJ1-1, with D tentatively TRBD1 (6 bases). Written as DNA, the CDR3 is TGTGCCAGCAGTTCACCAGGGGTGCGGACTGAAGCTTTCTTT. Translation: CASSSPGVRTEAFF.